Shown below are 27 T cell receptor beta chains from a single sample sequenced in a study of blood T cell repertoires in COVID-19 (dated by TCRdb to about 2020). The method behind the library was the immunoSEQ multiplex PCR assay. Held by TCRdb, this immuneACCESS table contains in-frame sequences only and omits some clones. Under half of the omission traces to an unresolved V gene where checked; the cause of the rest is unknown. This sample is represented by around 97,000 clones; roughly 90% of them were singletons. The top ten clonotypes cover 3.5% of the sample. The sequencing input was peripheral blood. The receptors derive from an older woman with acute or convalescent COVID-19.

V usage is TRBV10-3 and J usage is TRBJ1-1, with 7 bases that match TRBD1. The germline CDR1 and CDR2 sequences are ENHRY and SYGVKD. Losses at the gene ends were 8 bases for V and 5 bases for J; bases not matched to a gene: 17. The CDR3 covers 16 residues. CDR3 in amino acids: CAISASKGRGLTEAFF. Here the CDR3 DNA reads TGTGCCATCTCCGCTTCCAAGGGAAGGGGGCTAACTGAAGCTTTCTTT.

As regards this clone: The identical CDR3 is also encoded by other nucleotide sequences in the sample. J is TRBJ1-2 and V is TRBV5-1, with 11 bases matching TRBD1. V was pared by 1 base and J by 3 bases, with 2 bases of the junction left unmatched. Germline CDR1 reads SGHRS; CDR2 reads YFSETQ. The CDR3 has 15 residues. The CDR3 DNA follows: TGCGCCAGCAGCTTGTGGACAGGGGGCGACTATGGCTACACCTTC. It yields the protein CASSLWTGGDYGYTF.

The J gene is TRBJ1-2, the V gene TRBV2, with D hard to call. The CDR3 sequence is 10 residues long. Germline-derived CDR1 and CDR2 are SNHLY and FYNNEI. The V end lost 5 bases, the J end lost 6 bases, and 4 bases lay between the germline ends. The CDR3 sequence is CASSSNGYTF. For the CDR3, the DNA is TGTGCCAGCAGTTCAAATGGCTACACCTTC.

The V and J genes are TRBV24-1 and TRBJ2-3; 12 bases match TRBD2. V shed 4 bases and J 0 bases; nucleotides not matched to a gene: 1. Germline-derived CDR1 and CDR2 are KGHDR and SFDVKD. The CDR3 consists of 16 residues. The CDR3 reads CATSDGTSGSTDTQYF. Here the CDR3 DNA reads TGTGCCACCAGTGACGGGACTAGCGGGAGCACAGATACGCAGTATTTT.

This clone has more than one count but fewer than ten. The chain employs TRBV11-2 and TRBJ1-3; TRBD1 agrees at 7 bases. From germline, CDR1 is SGHAT and CDR2 FQNNGV. The CDR3 totals 15 residues. The V gene end was trimmed by 5 bases and the J gene end by 0 bases; junction bases not matched to a gene: 4. CDR3 in DNA: TGTGCCAGCAGCCTTTGGACAGGCTCTGGAAACACCATATATTTT. The encoded protein is CASSLWTGSGNTIYF.

The chain recombines TRBV5-1 with TRBJ1-2; D is undetermined. Between the trimmed V and J ends, which lost 4 bases and 0 bases, there was a span of 7 bases. CDR1 is SGHRS, CDR2 YFSETQ, per germline. CDR3 length: 13 residues. CDR3 sequence reads: CASSVTSNYGYTF. CDR3 DNA sequence: TGCGCCAGCAGCGTGACTTCTAACTATGGCTACACCTTC.

This chain joins TRBV19 and TRBJ1-2, with 9 bases aligning to TRBD1. CDR1 and CDR2 from the germline V gene are LNHDA and SQIVND (reference sequence). After removal of 7 bases from V and 4 bases from J, the junction contained 7 bases not matched to a gene. This CDR3 contains 14 residues. CDR3 bases: TGTGCCAGTATGGACAGGGGTTCCCTCTATGGCTACACCTTC. Protein: CASMDRGSLYGYTF.

The gene calls are TRBV7-3 and TRBJ2-7; D may be TRBD2 (6 bases). The CDR3 has 14 amino acids. The V gene lost 5 bases and the J gene lost 2 bases, with 13 bases spanning the gap. Germline V CDR1 and CDR2: SGHTA, FQGTGA. The CDR3 DNA reads TGTGCCAGCAGCGCAGGTAGCGGAACCTACGAGCAGTACTTC. Translating it yields CASSAGSGTYEQYF.

V and J are TRBV7-9 and TRBJ1-6, with D tentatively TRBD1 (5 bases). CDR3 size: 14 residues. V shed 1 base and J shed 10 bases, with 11 bases lying between them. Germline values: CDR1 SEHNR, CDR2 FQNEAQ (reference sequence). In nucleotides, the CDR3 is TGTGCCAGCAGCTTAGAGGTCGCAGGGTCACCCCTCCACTTT. Translation gives CASSLEVAGSPLHF.

The chain carries TRBV4-2 and TRBJ2-4; 7 bases align to TRBD2. Germline CDR1 reads LGHNA; CDR2 reads YNFKEQ. J lost 7 bases, V lost 1 base, and 10 bases had no gene match. The CDR3 loop spans 16 amino acids. As DNA, the CDR3 is TGTGCCAGCAGCCAAGGACCTCAGCGGGATGGGAACATTCAGTACTTC. It is translated as CASSQGPQRDGNIQYF.

CDR3 sequence (DNA): TGTGCCACCAGCAGAGGTGAAGGGAGATTTAAAAATGAGCAGTTCTTC. Translated, it gives CATSRGEGRFKNEQFF. V is TRBV15 and J is TRBJ2-1; a possible D gene is TRBD2 (5 bases). V lost 1 base and J 7 bases, leaving 17 bases between the germline ends. This CDR3 is built from 16 residues. Germline V gene sequence: CDR1 LNHNV, CDR2 YYDKDF (reference sequence).

DNA for the CDR3: TGTGCCAGCAGCTCCGCGGGAAGACTGGGACTAGCGGGAGGGCCGTTCTTC. Translated, it gives CASSSAGRLGLAGGPFF. The chain couples TRBV28 to TRBJ2-1, with 16 bases matching TRBD2. Germline V gene data show CDR1 as MDHEN and CDR2 as SYDVKM. This CDR3 contains 17 residues. J gave up 15 bases and V 6 bases, and 17 bases lay outside the gene matches.

The gene calls are TRBV7-9 and TRBJ2-3; 8 bases are a match to TRBD2. The germline V gene encodes CDR1 SEHNR and CDR2 FQNEAQ (reference sequence). Losses at the gene ends were 4 bases for V and 5 bases for J; bases not matched to a gene: 11. The length of the CDR3 is 16 residues. The CDR3 region has the DNA TGTGCCAGCAGCTCAAGACTAGCGAGGAGGGGAGATACGCAGTATTTT. It codes for CASSSRLARRGDTQYF.

The V call is TRBV29-1, the J call TRBJ1-4; D gene unclear. Trimming pared 0 bases from V and 8 bases from J, leaving 7 bases between. CDR3 length: 12 amino acids. The germline gives CDR1 SQVTM, CDR2 ANQGSEA. The CDR3 sequence is CSVEETPEKLFF. In DNA, the CDR3 is TGCAGCGTTGAAGAGACTCCCGAAAAACTGTTTTTT.

This chain uses TRBV10-1 with TRBJ2-7; 7 nucleotides match TRBD2. V was clipped by 7 bases and J by 3 bases; unmatched bases: 9. From germline, CDR1 is WNHNN and CDR2 SYGVQD (reference sequence). This CDR3 has 14 residues. CDR3 bases: TGCGCCAGCACCGCCCGGGACTACCTCTACGAGCAGTACGTC. This encodes CASTARDYLYEQYV.

This chain uses TRBV3-1 (or the pseudogene TRBV3-2) with TRBJ2-1; 8 positions match TRBD2. Trimming removed 4 bases from V and 1 base from J; junction bases left unmatched: 12. Germline V gene lookup returns CDR1 LGHDT and CDR2 YNNKEL (reference sequence). This CDR3 is 18 amino acids long. The CDR3 DNA follows: TGTGCCAGCAGCCCCCGGGGGGGGATGAGTTCATCCTACAATGAGCAGTTCTTC. This codes for CASSPRGGMSSSYNEQFF.

The V call is TRBV5-1, the J call TRBJ2-5, with TRBD2 matching 11 bases. V was clipped by 3 bases and J by 4 bases; unmatched bases: 5. The germline V gene has CDR1 SGHRS and CDR2 YFSETQ. The CDR3 has 15 residues. The CDR3: CASSYLAGGGETQYF. CDR3 DNA sequence: TGCGCCAGCAGCTATTTAGCGGGAGGGGGAGAGACCCAGTACTTC.

The sample holds one count of this clone. This chain joins TRBV6-5 and TRBJ1-2; 9 positions match TRBD1. J lost 4 bases, V lost 7 bases, and 4 bases had no gene match. The CDR3 runs 13 residues. CDR1 and CDR2 from the germline V gene are MNHEY and SVGAGI. The DNA for the CDR3 is TGTGCCAGCAAACCGACAGGGGGCTATGGCTACACCTTC. This translates into CASKPTGGYGYTF.

The chain uses TRBV4-1 and TRBJ2-1; possibly TRBD2 for D (5 bases). V was shortened by 5 bases and J by 6 bases, with 14 bases between the two germline ends. The CDR3 contains 14 residues. Germline V gene sequence: CDR1 MGHRA, CDR2 YSYEKL. The CDR3, as DNA: TGCGCCAGCAGCATACTAGTTTCCCCCAATGAGCAGTTCTTC. It is translated as CASSILVSPNEQFF.

This clone was detected many times. The J gene is TRBJ1-5, the V gene TRBV2, with D uncertain. The CDR3 runs to 14 residues. Trimming took 6 bases from V and 4 from J, leaving 13 bases between them. Germline V lookup: CDR1 SNHLY, CDR2 FYNNEI. The CDR3 DNA follows: TGTGCCAGCAGCCGGACTTCCCAAAATCAGCCCCAGCATTTT. The encoded protein is CASSRTSQNQPQHF.

V is TRBV7-8 and J is TRBJ1-4; 7 nucleotides agree with TRBD1. Trimming took 5 bases from V and 6 from J; bases not matched to a gene: 18. CDR1 and CDR2 (germline): SGHVS, FQNEAQ. This CDR3 has 18 residues. CDR3: CASSPRRFGTGADEKLFF. The CDR3 DNA is TGTGCCAGCAGCCCAAGGCGCTTCGGTACAGGGGCCGATGAAAAACTGTTTTTT.

The J gene is TRBJ2-5, the V gene TRBV3-1 (or the pseudogene TRBV3-2); TRBD2 matches at 12 bases. Germline V gene sequence: CDR1 LGHDT, CDR2 YNNKEL (reference sequence). The CDR3 has 16 residues. Trimming took 2 bases from V and 5 from J; bases not matched to a gene: 6. This CDR3 is CASSQPLTSGSETQYF. The DNA for the CDR3 is TGTGCCAGCAGCCAACCGCTGACTAGCGGGAGCGAGACCCAGTACTTC.

This rearrangement joins TRBV10-2 to TRBJ2-1, with 7 bases lining up with TRBD1. Per the germline V gene, CDR1 is WSHSY and CDR2 is SAAADI. Germline trimming cut 7 bases from V and 7 bases from J; bases unmatched to any gene: 4. CDR3 size: 12 residues. The CDR3 reads CASIRGSNEQFF. DNA of the CDR3: TGCGCCAGCATCAGGGGGTCTAATGAGCAGTTCTTC.

The chain employs TRBV25-1 and TRBJ1-1, with D hard to call. In germline, CDR1 is MGHDK, CDR2 SYGVNS. The CDR3 is 13 residues long. Trimming took off 7 bases at V and 1 base at J, with 10 bases between the two ends. CDR3 loop: CASTLLGNTEAFF. The CDR3 DNA is TGTGCCAGCACCTTGCTAGGGAACACTGAAGCTTTCTTT. The variable domain in full, completed from reference TRBV25-1 and TRBJ1-1, reads EADIYQTPRYLVIGTGKKITLECSQTMGHDKMYWYQQDPGMELHLIHYSYGVNSTEKGDLSSESTVSRIRTEHFPLTLESARPSHTSQYLCASTLLGNTEAFFGQGTRLTVV.

This chain joins TRBV15 and TRBJ2-2; possible D gene TRBD2, 5 bases. V was trimmed by 0 bases and J by 7 bases, leaving 9 bases between them. Germline V gives CDR1 LNHNV, CDR2 YYDKDF (reference sequence). The CDR3 runs to 14 residues. CDR3 nucleotides: TGTGCCACCAGCAGAGATCGGGGAAACGGGGAGCTGTTTTTT. As protein: CATSRDRGNGELFF.

This chain links TRBV5-1 with TRBJ1-2; D gene ambiguous. V was cut by 7 bases and J by 3 bases, with 13 bases left in between. Germline V gives CDR1 SGHRS, CDR2 YFSETQ. This CDR3 is built from 13 residues. CDR3 sequence: CASAAVSDYGYTF. As DNA, the CDR3 is TGCGCCAGCGCAGCGGTTTCTGACTATGGCTACACCTTC.

The gene calls are TRBV19 and TRBJ2-6; no firm D call. Trimming removed 7 bases at V and 4 bases at J, with 8 bases between. Germline assignment: CDR1 LNHDA and CDR2 SQIVND (reference sequence). CDR3 length: 13 residues. The CDR3 sequence is CASTPPGANVLTF. In DNA, the CDR3 is TGTGCCAGTACCCCCCCAGGGGCCAACGTCCTGACTTTC.